The text below deals with one TCR beta chain. This specimen belongs to a study of T cell changes during pregnancy in multiple sclerosis. The protocol was immunoSEQ multiplex PCR, while the TCRdb copy is restricted to in-frame clones and leaves out a portion. Found here are roughly 22,000 clones, approximately 89% of them singletons; the top ten hold 0.63%. Germline trimming cut 0 bases from V and 5 bases from J; bases unmatched to any gene: 11. The CDR3 totals 19 residues. Per germline, CDR1 LGHNA and CDR2 YNFKEQ. The clonotype was recovered from a female donor in good health, enrolled as a control in a pregnancy study. This chain connects TRBV4-2 to TRBJ2-2; 11 bases are shared with TRBD2. The material sequenced was CD4+ T cells from peripheral blood mononuclear cells, taken after pregnancy. CDR3 sequence: CASSQDLVLAGASTGELFF. The CDR3 DNA follows: TGTGCCAGCAGCCAAGATCTGGTACTAGCGGGAGCGAGTACCGGGGAGCTGTTTTTT.